The TCR beta chain under discussion was sequenced for a study of cytomegalovirus exposure and HLA in healthy donors. Notes on the study in general: Being productive about 87% or about 30% of the time was typical of most TCR beta V segments in an earlier analysis. Information on immune exposure was restricted to one variable (CMV serostatus). Indistinguishable V segments such as TRBV6-2 and TRBV6-3 were excluded.

Details on this clone: The antigen remains unidentified.

Germline-derived CDR1 and CDR2 are MNHEY and SVGAGI. This CDR3 is built from 14 residues. Amplification used 60 Vbeta primers and 13 Jbeta primers. The assay was immunoSEQ multiplex PCR, and TCRdb's table has in-frame clones only and misses some. This table holds some 200,000 clones, about 79% found once. The chain carries TRBV6-5 and TRBJ2-5, with 9 bases fitting TRBD2. The J call may be incorrect, as the DNA end agrees better with TRBJ2-7. Specimen: PBMCs. The source is a man in his late teens or twenties in good health and CMV-seronegative. CDR3 DNA: TGTGCCAGCGTGGCGGGAGGGCCGCCCTACGAGCAGTACTTC. This sequence encodes CASVAGGPPYEQYF.